Sequencing of this T cell receptor beta chain was carried out in a study of blood T cells in healthy people across ages. A J-beta primer mix and a sample-barcoded 5' primer were used in a second PCR of roughly 7 to 12 cycles. TCRdb independently ran MiXCR on the 5' RACE reads; one entry per CDR3 protein. The sample records 760,000 or so distinct CDR3 sequences, roughly 25% being singletons. On this clonotype: The antigen is not known.

Study-level results: There were more naive CD4+ cells and higher diversity in long-lived donors than in aged donors.

J was trimmed by 5 bases and V by 7 bases; bases with no gene match: 12. CDR1 is LGHNT, CDR2 FRNRAP, per germline. The CDR3 has 15 amino acids. This sample was also put to use in a study of T cells of mothers and their children. That paper notes: Samples came from a few healthy Caucasian mothers and their six children. The study found slightly higher but non-significant overlap in related versus unrelated mother-child pairs. Detection yielded no persistent microchimeric T cell clones.

The chain links TRBV12-5 to TRBJ1-1, with 8 bases identical to TRBD1. The receptor comes from a boy aged 5-17 years in good health. The material sequenced was blood. CDR3 coding DNA: TGTGCTAGTGCCCAATTCAGGGGGCGCGCAACTGAAGCTTTCTTT. It yields the protein CASAQFRGRATEAFF.